The clone carrying this T cell receptor beta chain was counted between two and nine times. Its antigen is not known. From germline, CDR1 is SEHNR and CDR2 FQNEAQ (reference sequence). This CDR3 is 14 amino acids long. With 5 bases clipped from V and 4 bases from J, the junction kept 7 bases outside the gene matches. The sample belongs to a study of beta chain features in type 1 diabetes. Findings and limits, study-wide: Across all four CD4+ subsets, people with type 1 diabetes showed modestly shorter TCRB CDR3s. More deletions and fewer insertions at VDJ junctions were found in patients with type 1 diabetes.

The study reverse transcribed the entire isolated RNA, so it sequenced expressed TCRB transcripts. Some clones are missing from TCRdb's copy, which holds only in-frame ones; the method was immunoSEQ multiplex PCR. The sample lists about 160,000 clones; 10% were seen once. This sequence originates from a man younger than 45 with type 1 diabetes. V usage is TRBV7-9 and J usage is TRBJ1-1; 7 bases fit TRBD1. The sample consisted of central memory CD4+ T cells from blood. The CDR3 coding sequence is TGTGCCAGCAGCCGACAGGGTACGGTCACTGAAGCTTTCTTT. This gives the protein CASSRQGTVTEAFF.